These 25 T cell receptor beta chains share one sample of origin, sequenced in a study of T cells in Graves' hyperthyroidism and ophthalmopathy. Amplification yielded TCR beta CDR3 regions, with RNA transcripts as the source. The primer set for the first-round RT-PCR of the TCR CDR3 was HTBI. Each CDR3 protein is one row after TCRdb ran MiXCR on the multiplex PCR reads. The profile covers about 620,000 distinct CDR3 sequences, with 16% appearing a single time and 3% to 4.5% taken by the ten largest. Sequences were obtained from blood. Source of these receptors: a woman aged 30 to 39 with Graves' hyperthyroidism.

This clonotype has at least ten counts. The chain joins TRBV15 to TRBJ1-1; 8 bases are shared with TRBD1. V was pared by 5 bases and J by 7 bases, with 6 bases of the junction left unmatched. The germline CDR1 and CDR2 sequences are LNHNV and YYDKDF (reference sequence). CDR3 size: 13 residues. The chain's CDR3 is CATSSGQGGEAFF. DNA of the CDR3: TGTGCCACCAGCTCTGGACAGGGCGGTGAAGCTTTCTTT.

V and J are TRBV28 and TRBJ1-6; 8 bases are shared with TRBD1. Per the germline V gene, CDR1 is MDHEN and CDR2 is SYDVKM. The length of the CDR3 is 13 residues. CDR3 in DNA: TGTGCTTCAGCAGCAGGGGGCGTTTCACCCCTCCACTTT. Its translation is CASAAGGVSPLHF. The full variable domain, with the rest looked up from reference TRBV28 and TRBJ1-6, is DVKVTQSSRYLVKRTGEKVFLECVQDMDHENMFWYRQDPGLGLRLIYFSYDVKMKEKGDIPEGYSVSREKKERFSLILESASTNQTSMYLCASAAGGVSPLHFGNGTRLTVT.

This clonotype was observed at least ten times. CDR3 DNA sequence: TGTGCCAGCAGCTTAGAAATGGGAATGACCTCCTACGAGCAGTACTTC. Translating it yields CASSLEMGMTSYEQYF. This chain joins TRBV7-2 and TRBJ2-7; D unclear. This CDR3 spans 16 amino acids. Germline CDR1 is SGHTA and CDR2 is FQGNSA. V gave up 1 base and J gave up 0 bases, with 13 bases separating them.

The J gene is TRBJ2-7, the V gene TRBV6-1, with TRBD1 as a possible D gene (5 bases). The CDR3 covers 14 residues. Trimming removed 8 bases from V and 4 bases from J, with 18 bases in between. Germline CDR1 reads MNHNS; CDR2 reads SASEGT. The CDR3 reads CASGAQAASYEQYF. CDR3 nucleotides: TGTGCCAGCGGGGCCCAGGCGGCATCGTACGAGCAGTACTTC.

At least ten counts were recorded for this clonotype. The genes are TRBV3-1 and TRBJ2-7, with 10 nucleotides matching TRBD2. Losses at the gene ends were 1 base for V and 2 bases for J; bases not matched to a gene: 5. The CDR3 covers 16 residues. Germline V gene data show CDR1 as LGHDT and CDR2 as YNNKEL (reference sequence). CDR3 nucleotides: TGTGCCAGCAGCCAAGGGGTAGCGGGAGGTGCCTACGAGCAGTACTTC. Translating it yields CASSQGVAGGAYEQYF.

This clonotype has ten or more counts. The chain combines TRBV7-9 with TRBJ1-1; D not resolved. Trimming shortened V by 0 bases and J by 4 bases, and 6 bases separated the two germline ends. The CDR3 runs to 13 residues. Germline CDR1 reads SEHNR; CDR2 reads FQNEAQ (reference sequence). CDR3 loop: CASSLAVGTEAFF. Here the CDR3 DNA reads TGTGCCAGCAGCTTAGCGGTAGGCACTGAAGCTTTCTTT.

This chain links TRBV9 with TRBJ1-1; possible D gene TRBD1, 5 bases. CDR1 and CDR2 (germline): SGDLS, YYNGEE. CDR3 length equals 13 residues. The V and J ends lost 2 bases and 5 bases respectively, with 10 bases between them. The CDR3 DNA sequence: TGTGCCAGCAGCGTCGAGGGGTGGACTGAAGCTTTCTTT. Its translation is CASSVEGWTEAFF.

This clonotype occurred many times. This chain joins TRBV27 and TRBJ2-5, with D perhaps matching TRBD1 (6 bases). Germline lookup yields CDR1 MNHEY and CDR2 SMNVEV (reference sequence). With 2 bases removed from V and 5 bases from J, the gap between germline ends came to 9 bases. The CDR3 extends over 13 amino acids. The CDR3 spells CASSLVRGETQYF. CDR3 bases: TGTGCCAGCAGTTTAGTGAGGGGGGAGACCCAGTACTTC.

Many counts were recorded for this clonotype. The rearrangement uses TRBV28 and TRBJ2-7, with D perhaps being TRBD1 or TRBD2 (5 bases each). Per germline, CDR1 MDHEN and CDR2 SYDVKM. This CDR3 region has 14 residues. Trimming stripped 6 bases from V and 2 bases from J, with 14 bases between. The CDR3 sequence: CASSSPGTPYEQYF. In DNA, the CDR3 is TGTGCCAGCAGCAGCCCCGGGACCCCCTACGAGCAGTACTTC.

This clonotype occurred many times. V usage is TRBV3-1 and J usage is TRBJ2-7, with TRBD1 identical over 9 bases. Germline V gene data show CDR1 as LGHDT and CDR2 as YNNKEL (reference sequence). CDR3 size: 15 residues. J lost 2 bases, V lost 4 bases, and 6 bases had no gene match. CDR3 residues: CASSPRDRATYEQYF. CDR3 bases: TGTGCCAGCAGCCCACGGGACAGGGCCACCTACGAGCAGTACTTC.

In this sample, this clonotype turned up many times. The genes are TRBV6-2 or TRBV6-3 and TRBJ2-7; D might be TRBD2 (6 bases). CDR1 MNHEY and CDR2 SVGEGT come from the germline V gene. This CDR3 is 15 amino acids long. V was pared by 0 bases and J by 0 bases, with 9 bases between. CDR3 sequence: CASSYSGRSSYEQYF. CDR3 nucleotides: TGTGCCAGCAGTTACTCCGGGAGAAGCTCCTACGAGCAGTACTTC.

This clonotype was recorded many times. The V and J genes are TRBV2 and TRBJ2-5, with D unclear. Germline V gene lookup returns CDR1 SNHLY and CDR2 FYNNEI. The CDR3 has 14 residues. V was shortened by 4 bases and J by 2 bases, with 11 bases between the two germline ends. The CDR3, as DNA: TGTGCCAGCAGTGTTATGGCAGCTCAAGAGACCCAGTACTTC. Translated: CASSVMAAQETQYF.

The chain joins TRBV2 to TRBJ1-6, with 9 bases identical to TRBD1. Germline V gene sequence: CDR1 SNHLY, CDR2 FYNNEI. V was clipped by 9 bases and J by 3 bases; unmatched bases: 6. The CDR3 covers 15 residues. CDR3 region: CASRDRVRYNSPLHF. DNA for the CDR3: TGTGCCAGTCGGGACAGGGTGCGCTATAATTCACCCCTCCACTTT.

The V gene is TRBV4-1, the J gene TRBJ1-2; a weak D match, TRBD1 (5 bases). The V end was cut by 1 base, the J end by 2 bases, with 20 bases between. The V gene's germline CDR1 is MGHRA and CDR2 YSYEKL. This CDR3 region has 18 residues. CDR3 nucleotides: TGCGCCAGCAGCCAAGTCCGCCAGGGCAAACAAAAGAACTATGGCTACACCTTC. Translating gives CASSQVRQGKQKNYGYTF.

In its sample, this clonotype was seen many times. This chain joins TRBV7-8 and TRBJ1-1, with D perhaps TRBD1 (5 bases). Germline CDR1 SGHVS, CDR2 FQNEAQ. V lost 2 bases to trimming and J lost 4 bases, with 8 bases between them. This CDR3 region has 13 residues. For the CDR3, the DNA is TGTGCCAGCAGCTTACACGGGACCACTGAAGCTTTCTTT. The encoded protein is CASSLHGTTEAFF.

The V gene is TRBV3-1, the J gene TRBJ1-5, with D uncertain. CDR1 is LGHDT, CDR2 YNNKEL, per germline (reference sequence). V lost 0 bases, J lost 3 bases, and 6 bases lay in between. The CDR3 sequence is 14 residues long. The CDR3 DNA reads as TGTGCCAGCAGCCAAGACAGACTCAATCAGCCCCAGCATTTT. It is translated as CASSQDRLNQPQHF. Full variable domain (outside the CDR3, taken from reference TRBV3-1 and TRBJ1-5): DTAVSQTPKYLVTQMGNDKSIKCEQNLGHDTMYWYKQDSKKFLKIMFSYNNKELIINETVPNRFSPKSPDKAHLNLHINSLELGDSAVYFCASSQDRLNQPQHFGDGTRLSIL.

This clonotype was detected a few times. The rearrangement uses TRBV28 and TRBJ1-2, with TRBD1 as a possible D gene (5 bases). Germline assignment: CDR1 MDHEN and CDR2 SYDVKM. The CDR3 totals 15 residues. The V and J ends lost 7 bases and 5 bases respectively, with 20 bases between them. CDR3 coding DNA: TGTGCCAGCAAGGTCTTTGCAGACAGAGCTTATGGCTACACCTTC. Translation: CASKVFADRAYGYTF.

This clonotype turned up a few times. Here the CDR3 reads CASSWTGDMNTEAFF. The CDR3 nucleotides read TGTGCCAGTAGTTGGACAGGGGACATGAACACTGAAGCTTTCTTT. The chain links TRBV19 to TRBJ1-1; 9 bases fit TRBD1. Germline CDR1 reads LNHDA; CDR2 reads SQIVND (reference sequence). The CDR3 is 15 amino acids. Germline trimming cut 5 bases from V and 0 bases from J; bases unmatched to any gene: 4.

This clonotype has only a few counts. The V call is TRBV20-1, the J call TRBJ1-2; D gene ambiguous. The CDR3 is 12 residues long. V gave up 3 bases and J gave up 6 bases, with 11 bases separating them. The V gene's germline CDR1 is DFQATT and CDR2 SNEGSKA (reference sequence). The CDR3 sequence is CSASTGSHGYTF. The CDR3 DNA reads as TGCAGTGCTAGTACGGGGTCGCATGGCTACACCTTC.

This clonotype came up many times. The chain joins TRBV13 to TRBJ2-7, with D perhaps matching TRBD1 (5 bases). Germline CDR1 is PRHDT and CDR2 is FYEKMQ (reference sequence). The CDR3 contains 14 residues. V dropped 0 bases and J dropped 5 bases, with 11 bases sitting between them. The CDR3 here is CASSLGQGVHEQYF. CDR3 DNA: TGTGCCAGCAGCTTAGGTCAGGGCGTCCACGAGCAGTACTTC.

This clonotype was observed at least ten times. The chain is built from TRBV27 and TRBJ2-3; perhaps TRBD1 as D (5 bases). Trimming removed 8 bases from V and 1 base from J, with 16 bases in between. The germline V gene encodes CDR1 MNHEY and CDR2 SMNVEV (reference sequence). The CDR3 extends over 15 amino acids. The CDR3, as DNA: TGTGCCAGCTCCTGGCAGGGAATTGGCACAGATACGCAGTATTTT. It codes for CASSWQGIGTDTQYF.

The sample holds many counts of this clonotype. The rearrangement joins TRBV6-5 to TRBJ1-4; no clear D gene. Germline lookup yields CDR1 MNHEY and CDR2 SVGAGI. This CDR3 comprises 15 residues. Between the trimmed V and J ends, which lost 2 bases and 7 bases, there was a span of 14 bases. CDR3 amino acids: CASSYDAGWSEKLFF. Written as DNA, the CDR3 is TGTGCCAGCAGTTACGACGCGGGCTGGAGTGAAAAACTGTTTTTT.

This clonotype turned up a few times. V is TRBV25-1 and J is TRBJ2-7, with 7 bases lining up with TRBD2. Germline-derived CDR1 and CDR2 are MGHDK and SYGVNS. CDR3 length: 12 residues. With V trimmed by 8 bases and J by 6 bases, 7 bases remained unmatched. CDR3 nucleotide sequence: TGTGCCAGCGGGAGGGCTACACGCGAGCAGTACTTC. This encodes CASGRATREQYF.

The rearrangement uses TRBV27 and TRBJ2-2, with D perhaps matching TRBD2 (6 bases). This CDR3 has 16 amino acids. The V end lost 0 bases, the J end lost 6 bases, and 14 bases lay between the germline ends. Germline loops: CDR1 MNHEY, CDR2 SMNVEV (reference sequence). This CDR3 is CASSLSIREPSGELFF. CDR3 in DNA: TGTGCCAGCAGTTTATCGATACGGGAGCCTTCCGGGGAGCTGTTTTTT.

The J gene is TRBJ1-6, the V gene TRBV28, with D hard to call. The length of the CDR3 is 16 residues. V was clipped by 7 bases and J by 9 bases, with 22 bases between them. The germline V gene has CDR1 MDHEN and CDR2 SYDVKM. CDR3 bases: TGTGCCAGCACTCTTTCGCCGGGCAGTGGACCTTCACCCCTCCACTTT. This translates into CASTLSPGSGPSPLHF.